This T cell receptor (beta chain) was obtained from a study of shared clonotypes between healthy human individuals. For the study at large: Every donor yielded three CD4 naive, three CD4 memory, two CD8 naive and one CD8 memory plate.

All donors qualified as healthy HIV-negative adults and had experienced no recent acute infections or vaccinations. Germline V gene lookup returns CDR1 MDHEN and CDR2 SYDVKM. V was clipped by 0 bases and J by 4 bases, with 7 bases between them. The CDR3 extends over 14 amino acids. Only in-frame clones appear in the TCRdb table, and some are missing; sequencing was by immunoSEQ multiplex PCR. The data contain roughly 530,000 clones, 90% to 97% of them singletons. The source is a woman aged 30 to 39 in good health. What was sequenced was naive CD4+ T cells sorted from blood. The subset here: CD45RA+ positively selected. V and J are TRBV28 and TRBJ2-1, with D perhaps TRBD1 (5 bases). Here the CDR3 DNA reads TGTGCCAGCAGTTTATGGGGGCTATACAATGAGCAGTTCTTC. It encodes CASSLWGLYNEQFF. Supplemented by reference TRBV28 and TRBJ2-1, the full variable domain reads DVKVTQSSRYLVKRTGEKVFLECVQDMDHENMFWYRQDPGLGLRLIYFSYDVKMKEKGDIPEGYSVSREKKERFSLILESASTNQTSMYLCASSLWGLYNEQFFGPGTRLTVL.